The rows below give T cell receptor beta chains drawn from one sample of a study of somatic mutations in cytotoxic T cells in rheumatoid arthritis. Sequenced by immunoSEQ multiplex PCR; TCRdb stores in-frame clones only, minus some. The data hold 8,000 or so clones, with 74% observed a single time. The sample comprised CD8+ T cells sorted from blood. The receptors originated from an adult with rheumatoid arthritis. Each CDR3 is given with its conserved first and last residue. Fields, in order: CDR3 DNA, CDR3 protein, D gene, J gene, clone size, V gene. A D gene is named only where the DNA matches it firmly. The listing skips clone size in some rows; elsewhere it reads once, few, many or a size class.

TGCGCCAGCAGCCAAGTCCCTGGGAGGGACAGGGGGAGCGGCTACACCTTC	CASSQVPGRDRGSGYTF	TRBD1	TRBJ1-2	-	TRBV4-1
TGTGCCAGCAGCCACGATCGGGGAGACACCGGGGAGCTGTTTTTT	CASSHDRGDTGELFF	-	TRBJ2-2	-	TRBV9
TGTGCCAGCAGCTGGGGGGATCTAGTTAGTGAGCAGTTCTTC	CASSWGDLVSEQFF	-	TRBJ2-1	-	TRBV5-6
TGCGCCAGCAGCTTGGGCCTAGCGGCCTACAATGAGCAGTTCTTC	CASSLGLAAYNEQFF	TRBD2	TRBJ2-1	medium-sized	TRBV5-1
TGCGCCAGCAGCCCCGAGACAGTGATTCGAGAGACCCAGTACTTC	CASSPETVIRETQYF	-	TRBJ2-5	-	TRBV4-3
TGTGCCAGCAGTCAACTGACAGGGGTTGAGGCTTTCATCGTCGCCCTCCACTTT	CASSQLTGVEAFIVALHF	TRBD1	TRBJ1-6	-	TRBV28
TGTGCCAGCAGGGACGACAGGGGGCCTGGCTACACCTTC	CASRDDRGPGYTF	TRBD1	TRBJ1-2	-	TRBV6-1
TGCGCCAGCAGCCAACCGAGCTCCGTAGCGGGAGAAGACTACGAGCAGTACTTC	CASSQPSSVAGEDYEQYF	TRBD2	TRBJ2-7	few	TRBV4-1
TGTGCCAGCAGCCAAGGGACAGGGTCTTACGAGCAGTACTTC	CASSQGTGSYEQYF	TRBD1	TRBJ2-7	few	TRBV14
TGTGCCAGCAGTTCCGGGGGACAGTACTTTAACTATGGCTACACCTTC	CASSSGGQYFNYGYTF	TRBD1	TRBJ1-2	-	TRBV6-5
TGTGCCAGCAGTTTCCAGGGTCTGGAGGGCTACGAGCAGTACTTC	CASSFQGLEGYEQYF	-	TRBJ2-7	-	TRBV27
TGTGCCAGCAGGCTCGCAAACGACCCCGAGCAGTTCTTC	CASRLANDPEQFF	-	TRBJ2-1	once	TRBV7-9
TGTGCCAGCAGTCCACAGGGAGGGGGGTTCTACGAGCAGTACTTC	CASSPQGGGFYEQYF	-	TRBJ2-7	few	TRBV2
TGTGCCAGCAGCACTAGCGGGGGGGCCGCAGATACGCAGTATTTT	CASSTSGGAADTQYF	TRBD2	TRBJ2-3	-	TRBV4-2
TGTGCCAGCAGCTCTCTAGCGGCCGTACACAATGAGCAGTTCTTC	CASSSLAAVHNEQFF	TRBD2	TRBJ2-1	-	TRBV7-9
TGTGCCAGTAGTATAGATCAAGGGCCCACAAGTGAAAAACTGTTTTTT	CASSIDQGPTSEKLFF	-	TRBJ1-4	-	TRBV19
TGTGCCAGCAGCAGGGCCAGCAATCAGCCCCAGCATTTT	CASSRASNQPQHF	-	TRBJ1-5	-	TRBV7-9
TGTGCCAGCAGCTTACGTGCAGGGGGTAAAGAGACCCAGTACTTC	CASSLRAGGKETQYF	TRBD1	TRBJ2-5	-	TRBV7-7
TGTGCCAGCAGCAGGGAGGACGAGCAGTACTTC	CASSREDEQYF	-	TRBJ2-7	-	TRBV6-5
TGCAGCGTTGATACCGGGACAGACACCGGGGAGCTGTTTTTT	CSVDTGTDTGELFF	TRBD1	TRBJ2-2	-	TRBV29-1
TGTGCCAGCAGTGACCGGCGGAGGGGCTACGAGCAGTACTTC	CASSDRRRGYEQYF	-	TRBJ2-7	-	TRBV27
TGTGCCAGCAGTGACATGGGGGACAGCCAGAACCCCTACGAGCAGTACTTC	CASSDMGDSQNPYEQYF	TRBD1	TRBJ2-7	-	TRBV2
TGTGCCAGCAGCCCGGGGGGACGCTACGAGCAGTACTTC	CASSPGGRYEQYF	TRBD2	TRBJ2-7	-	TRBV7-3
TGTGCCAGCAGCCCCAGCGGTAGCTCCTACGAGCAGTACTTC	CASSPSGSSYEQYF	-	TRBJ2-7	-	TRBV7-9
TGTGCCAGCAGAACTCCCGCGGGGCCTGAAGCTTTCTTT	CASRTPAGPEAFF	-	TRBJ1-1	-	TRBV7-9
TGTGCCAGCAGCCCCGACCGTTACGAGCAGTACTTC	CASSPDRYEQYF	-	TRBJ2-7	-	TRBV7-9
TGCGCCAGCAGCCAAGACAGGGGGCGGGGAGATACGCAGTATTTT	CASSQDRGRGDTQYF	TRBD1	TRBJ2-3	-	TRBV4-3
TGTGCCAGCACCCAGGGACTAGCGGAGCATGAGCAGTTCTTC	CASTQGLAEHEQFF	TRBD2	TRBJ2-1	-	TRBV9
TGTGCCAGCAGCCACCGACCGGGACTAGCGGGAGTGGATCAGTTCTTC	CASSHRPGLAGVDQFF	TRBD2	TRBJ2-1	-	TRBV28
TGTGCCTTAGGGGGCTACGAGCAGTACTTC	CALGGYEQYF	-	TRBJ2-7	few	TRBV6-1
TGTGCCAGCAGTCCGGTGGAAACAATGGCTACACCTGTCTTC	CASSPVETMATPVF	-	TRBJ1-2	few	TRBV14
TGTGCCAGCAGCTCAAGTGTCGCTGCCCTCTTC	CASSSSVAALF	-	TRBJ1-2	-	TRBV7-9
TGTGCCAGCAGCTTACCCATGAACACTGAAGCTTTCTTT	CASSLPMNTEAFF	-	TRBJ1-1	-	TRBV5-6
TGTGCCAGCAGCTGGGGTTGGCAGAACACTGAAGCTTTCTTT	CASSWGWQNTEAFF	-	TRBJ1-1	-	TRBV5-4
TGTGCCAGCAGCTTAGCGGCGGGGAATGATACGCAGTATTTT	CASSLAAGNDTQYF	-	TRBJ2-3	-	TRBV7-9
TGTGCCAGCAGTTTGACAACTACCTACGAGCAGTACTTC	CASSLTTTYEQYF	-	TRBJ2-7	-	TRBV5-4
TGTGCCATCAGGGGGTCGGACAGGGCTGGCACTGAAGCTTTCTTT	CAIRGSDRAGTEAFF	TRBD1	TRBJ1-1	-	TRBV10-3
TGCGCCAGCAGCCAAGATGGGGACTATACTAACTATGGCTACACCTTC	CASSQDGDYTNYGYTF	-	TRBJ1-2	-	TRBV4-3
TGTGCCAGCAGTTTTCGTCAGCTTAATGAAAAACTGTTTTTT	CASSFRQLNEKLFF	-	TRBJ1-4	-	TRBV6-5
TGCGCCAGCAGCTACGGACAGGGCGGAACTAATGAAAAACTGTTTTTT	CASSYGQGGTNEKLFF	TRBD1	TRBJ1-4	-	TRBV4-1
TGCGCCAGCAGCTTGGGGATAGCGGGTACCACCGGGGAGCTGTTTTTT	CASSLGIAGTTGELFF	TRBD2	TRBJ2-2	-	TRBV5-1
TGTGCCAGCAGCTACCAACTAGCGGGAGTCGATGCGGGACAGGATACGCAGTATTTT	CASSYQLAGVDAGQDTQYF	TRBD2	TRBJ2-3	-	TRBV28
TGTGCCAGCAGTGAAGAGCGGGGCTCCTACGAGCAGTACTTC	CASSEERGSYEQYF	TRBD2	TRBJ2-7	-	TRBV2
TGTGCCAGCAGCCCGGCACTAAGCTCCTACGAGCAGTACTTC	CASSPALSSYEQYF	-	TRBJ2-7	-	TRBV13
TGTGCCAGTGACAGTTGGGGCCAGCCCCAGCATTTT	CASDSWGQPQHF	-	TRBJ1-5	-	TRBV19
TGCGCCAGCAGCCAAGGCGGGGGCGGGGGCACTGAAGCTTTCTTT	CASSQGGGGGTEAFF	-	TRBJ1-1	-	TRBV4-1
TGTGCCATCAGTGAGTCCACGGGATATGGCTACACCTTC	CAISESTGYGYTF	-	TRBJ1-2	-	TRBV10-3
TGCGCCAGCAGCTTAAACGGTCGAGGGGCGTACTCCTACGAGCAGTACTTC	CASSLNGRGAYSYEQYF	-	TRBJ2-7	-	TRBV5-1
TGTGCCAGCAGCTCGAGTGCAGGGAAGGATGGCTACACCTTC	CASSSSAGKDGYTF	-	TRBJ1-2	-	TRBV13
TGTGCCAGCTGGGGGGGACGAGGGAACTATGGCTACACCTTC	CASWGGRGNYGYTF	-	TRBJ1-2	-	TRBV6-1
TGTGCCAGCAGCTTAGCGGACCGTGGACAACCCGGGGAGCTGTTTTTT	CASSLADRGQPGELFF	-	TRBJ2-2	few	TRBV7-6
TGTGCCAGTAGTTTCGGGGGGGGTGAAGCTTTCTTT	CASSFGGGEAFF	-	TRBJ1-1	-	TRBV19
TGTGCCTGGAGTGTAGGGCGGGCTCGCGGTGAAAAACTGTTTTTT	CAWSVGRARGEKLFF	-	TRBJ1-4	-	TRBV30
TGTGCCAGCAGTGAAGCCCTGGCCACAGATACGCAGTATTTT	CASSEALATDTQYF	-	TRBJ2-3	once	TRBV2